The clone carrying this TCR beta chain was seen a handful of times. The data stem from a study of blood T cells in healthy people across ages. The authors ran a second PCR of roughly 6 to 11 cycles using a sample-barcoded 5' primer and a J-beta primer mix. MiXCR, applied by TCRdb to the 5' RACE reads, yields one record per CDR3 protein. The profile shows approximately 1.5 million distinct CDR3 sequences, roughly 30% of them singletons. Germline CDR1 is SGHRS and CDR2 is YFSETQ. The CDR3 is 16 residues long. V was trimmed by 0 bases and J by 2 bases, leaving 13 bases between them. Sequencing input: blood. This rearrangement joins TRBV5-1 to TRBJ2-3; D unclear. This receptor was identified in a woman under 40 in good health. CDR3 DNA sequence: TGCGCCAGCAGCTTGGGGAGCTTAATTCACACAGATACGCAGTATTTT. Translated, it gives CASSLGSLIHTDTQYF.